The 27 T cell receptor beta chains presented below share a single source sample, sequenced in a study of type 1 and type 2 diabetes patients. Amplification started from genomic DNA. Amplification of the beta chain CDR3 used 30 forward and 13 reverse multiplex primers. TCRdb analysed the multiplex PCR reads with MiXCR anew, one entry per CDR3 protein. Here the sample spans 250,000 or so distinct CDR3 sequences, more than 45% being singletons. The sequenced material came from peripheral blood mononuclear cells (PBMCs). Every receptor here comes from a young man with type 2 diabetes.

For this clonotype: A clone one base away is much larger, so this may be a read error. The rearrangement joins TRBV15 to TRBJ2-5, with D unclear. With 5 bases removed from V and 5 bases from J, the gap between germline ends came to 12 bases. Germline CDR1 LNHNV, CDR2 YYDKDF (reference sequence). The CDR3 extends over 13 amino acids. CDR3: CATSAESGETQYF. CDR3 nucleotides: TGTGCCACCAGCGCAGAGAGTGGGGAGACCCAGTACTTC.

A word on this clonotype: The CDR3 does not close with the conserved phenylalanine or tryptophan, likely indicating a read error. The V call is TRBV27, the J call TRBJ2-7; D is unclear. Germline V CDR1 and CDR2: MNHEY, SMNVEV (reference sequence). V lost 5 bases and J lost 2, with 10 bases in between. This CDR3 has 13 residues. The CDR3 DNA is TGTGCCAGCAGTGATCCTCCTACCTACGAGCAGTACTCC. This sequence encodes CASSDPPTYEQYS.

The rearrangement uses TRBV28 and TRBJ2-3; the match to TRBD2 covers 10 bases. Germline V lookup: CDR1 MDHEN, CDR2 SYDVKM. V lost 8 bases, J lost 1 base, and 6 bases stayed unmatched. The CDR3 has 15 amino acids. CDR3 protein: CASLSGTSGTDTQYF. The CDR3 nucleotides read TGTGCCAGCCTATCGGGGACTAGCGGCACAGATACGCAGTATTTT.

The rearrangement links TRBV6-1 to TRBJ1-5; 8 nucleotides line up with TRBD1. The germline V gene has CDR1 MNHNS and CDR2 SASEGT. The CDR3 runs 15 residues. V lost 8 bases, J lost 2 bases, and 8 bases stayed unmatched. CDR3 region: CASQGAGGGNQPQHF. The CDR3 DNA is TGTGCCAGCCAAGGGGCAGGGGGCGGCAATCAGCCCCAGCATTTT.

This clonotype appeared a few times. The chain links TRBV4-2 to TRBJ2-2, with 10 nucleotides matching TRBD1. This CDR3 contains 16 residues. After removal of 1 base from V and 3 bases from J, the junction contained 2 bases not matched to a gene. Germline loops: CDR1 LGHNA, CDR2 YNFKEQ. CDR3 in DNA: TGTGCCAGCAGCCAAGTGGGGACAGGGGACACCGGGGAGCTGTTTTTT. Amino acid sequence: CASSQVGTGDTGELFF.

The CDR3 nucleotides read TGTGCCAGCAGTGCGGACGGGAATTCACCCCTCCACTTT. It codes for CASSADGNSPLHF. The chain uses TRBV12-3 or TRBV12-4 and TRBJ1-6; no definite D call. The CDR3 is 13 amino acids. V lost 5 bases to trimming and J lost 7 bases, with 9 bases between them.

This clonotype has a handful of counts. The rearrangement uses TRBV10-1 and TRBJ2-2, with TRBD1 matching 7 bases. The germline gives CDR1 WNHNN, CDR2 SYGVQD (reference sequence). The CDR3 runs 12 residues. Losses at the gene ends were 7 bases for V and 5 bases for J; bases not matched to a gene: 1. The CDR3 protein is CASTGQTGELFF. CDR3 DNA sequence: TGCGCCAGCACGGGACAGACCGGGGAGCTGTTTTTT.

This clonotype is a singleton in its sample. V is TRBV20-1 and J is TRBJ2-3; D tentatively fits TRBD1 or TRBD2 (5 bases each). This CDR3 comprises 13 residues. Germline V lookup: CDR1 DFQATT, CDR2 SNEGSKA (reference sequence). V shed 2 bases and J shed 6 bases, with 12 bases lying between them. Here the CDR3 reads CSARSGAWDTQYF. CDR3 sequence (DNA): TGCAGTGCTAGATCCGGGGCTTGGGATACGCAGTATTTT.

This CDR3 reads CASSAPGLLNYGYTF. CDR3 in DNA: TGTGCCAGTAGCGCCCCAGGGTTACTTAACTATGGCTACACCTTC. The V gene is TRBV19, the J gene TRBJ1-2; a weak D match, TRBD1 (5 bases). V lost 6 bases, J lost 1 base, and 15 bases lay in between. This CDR3 comprises 15 residues. CDR1 LNHDA and CDR2 SQIVND come from the germline V gene (reference sequence).

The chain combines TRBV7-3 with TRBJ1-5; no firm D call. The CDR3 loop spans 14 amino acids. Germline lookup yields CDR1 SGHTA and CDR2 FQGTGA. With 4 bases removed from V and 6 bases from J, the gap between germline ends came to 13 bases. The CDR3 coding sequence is TGTGCCAGCAGCTCCGTATTAATGGGTCAGCCCCAGCATTTT. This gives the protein CASSSVLMGQPQHF.

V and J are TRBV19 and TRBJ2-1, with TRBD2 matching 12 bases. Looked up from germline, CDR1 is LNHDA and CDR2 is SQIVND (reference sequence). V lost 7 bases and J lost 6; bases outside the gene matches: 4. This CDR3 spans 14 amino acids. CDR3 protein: CASNLAGGSNEQFF. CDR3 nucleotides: TGTGCCAGTAATCTAGCGGGGGGGAGCAATGAGCAGTTCTTC.

Here the CDR3 DNA reads TGTGCCAGCAGCCCGGGAGGTCTCCCAGAGCGCTATGGCTACACCTTC. Translating gives CASSPGGLPERYGYTF. J is TRBJ1-2 and V is TRBV14, with D hard to call. Trimming pared 4 bases from V and 4 bases from J, leaving 19 bases between. The CDR3 consists of 16 residues. Germline V gene lookup returns CDR1 SGHDN and CDR2 FVKESK.

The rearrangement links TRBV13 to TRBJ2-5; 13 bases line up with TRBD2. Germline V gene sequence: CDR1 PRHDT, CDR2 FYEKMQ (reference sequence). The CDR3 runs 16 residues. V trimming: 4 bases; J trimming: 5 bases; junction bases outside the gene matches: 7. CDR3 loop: CASSSGLAGAGETQYF. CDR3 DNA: TGTGCCAGCAGCTCAGGACTAGCGGGGGCCGGGGAGACCCAGTACTTC. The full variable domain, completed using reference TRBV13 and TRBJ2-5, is AAGVIQSPRHLIKEKRETATLKCYPIPRHDTVYWYQQGPGQDPQFLISFYEKMQSDKGSIPDRFSAQQFSDYHSELNMSSLELGDSALYFCASSSGLAGAGETQYFGPGTRLLVL.

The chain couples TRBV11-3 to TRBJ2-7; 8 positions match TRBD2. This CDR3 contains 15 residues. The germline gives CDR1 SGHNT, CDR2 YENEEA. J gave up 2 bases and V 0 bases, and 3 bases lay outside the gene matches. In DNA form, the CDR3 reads TGTGCCAGCAGCTTAGATGGGACTAGTCCCTACGAGCAGTACTTC. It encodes CASSLDGTSPYEQYF.

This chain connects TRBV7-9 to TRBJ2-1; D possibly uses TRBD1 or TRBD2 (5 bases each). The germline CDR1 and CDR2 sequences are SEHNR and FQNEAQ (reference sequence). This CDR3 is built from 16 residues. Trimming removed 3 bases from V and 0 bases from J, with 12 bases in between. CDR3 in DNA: TGTGCCAGCAGCTTTCGGGACGGCAGCTCCTACAATGAGCAGTTCTTC. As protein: CASSFRDGSSYNEQFF. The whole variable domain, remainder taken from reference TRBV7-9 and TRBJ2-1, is DTGVSQNPRHKITKRGQNVTFRCDPISEHNRLYWYRQTLGQGPEFLTYFQNEAQLEKSRLLSDRFSAERPKGSFSTLEIQRTEQGDSAMYLCASSFRDGSSYNEQFFGPGTRLTVL.

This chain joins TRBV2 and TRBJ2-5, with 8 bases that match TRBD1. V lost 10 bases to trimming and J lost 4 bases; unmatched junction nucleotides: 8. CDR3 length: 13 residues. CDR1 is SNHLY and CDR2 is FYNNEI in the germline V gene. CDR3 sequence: CATDRTGRETQYF. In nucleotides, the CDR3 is TGTGCCACAGACCGGACAGGGCGAGAGACCCAGTACTTC.

In DNA, the CDR3 is TGTGCCAGCAGTTTTTCGTTGAACGGCTACACCTTC. Protein sequence: CASSFSLNGYTF. The chain couples TRBV12-3 or TRBV12-4 to TRBJ1-2; D is unresolved. The CDR3 spans 12 residues. Trimming shortened V by 3 bases and J by 8 bases, and 10 bases separated the two germline ends.

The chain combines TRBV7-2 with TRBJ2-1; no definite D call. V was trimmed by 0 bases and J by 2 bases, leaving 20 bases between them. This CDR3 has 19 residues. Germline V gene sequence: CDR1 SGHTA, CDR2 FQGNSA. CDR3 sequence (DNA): TGTGCCAGCAGCTTAGCGGTGAGAACCCACCCAGTAACCTACAATGAGCAGTTCTTC. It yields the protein CASSLAVRTHPVTYNEQFF.

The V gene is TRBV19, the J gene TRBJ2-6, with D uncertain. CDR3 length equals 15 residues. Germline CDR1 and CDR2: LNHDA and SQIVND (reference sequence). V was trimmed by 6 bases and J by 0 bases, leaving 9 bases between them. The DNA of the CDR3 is TGTGCCAGTAGCCTTAGTCTCTCTGGGGCCAACGTCCTGACTTTC. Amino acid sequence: CASSLSLSGANVLTF.

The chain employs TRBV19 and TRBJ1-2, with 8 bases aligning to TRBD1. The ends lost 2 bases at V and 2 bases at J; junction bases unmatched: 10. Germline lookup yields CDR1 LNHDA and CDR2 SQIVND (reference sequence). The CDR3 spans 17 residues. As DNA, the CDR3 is TGTGCCAGTAGTATACAGCCGGACAGGGTTGAAAACTATGGCTACACCTTC. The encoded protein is CASSIQPDRVENYGYTF.

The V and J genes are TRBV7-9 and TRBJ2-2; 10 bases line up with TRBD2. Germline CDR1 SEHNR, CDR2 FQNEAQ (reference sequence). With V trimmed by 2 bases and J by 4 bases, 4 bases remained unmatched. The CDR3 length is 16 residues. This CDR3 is CASSLLAGDVTGELFF. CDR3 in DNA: TGTGCCAGCAGCTTACTAGCGGGAGACGTCACCGGGGAGCTGTTTTTT.

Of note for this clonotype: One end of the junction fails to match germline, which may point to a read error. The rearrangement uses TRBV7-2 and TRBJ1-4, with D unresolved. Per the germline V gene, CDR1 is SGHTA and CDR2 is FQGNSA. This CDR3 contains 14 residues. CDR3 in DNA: TGTGCCAGCAGCCTGGCGACTGGGAATGGAAAACTGTTTTTT. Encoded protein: CASSLATGNGKLFF.

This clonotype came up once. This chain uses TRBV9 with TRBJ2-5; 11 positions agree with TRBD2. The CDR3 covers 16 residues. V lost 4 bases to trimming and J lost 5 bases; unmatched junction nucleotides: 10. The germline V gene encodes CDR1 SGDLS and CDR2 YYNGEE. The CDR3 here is CASSPVAGGPVETQYF. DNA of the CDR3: TGTGCCAGCAGCCCTGTAGCGGGAGGGCCAGTGGAGACCCAGTACTTC.

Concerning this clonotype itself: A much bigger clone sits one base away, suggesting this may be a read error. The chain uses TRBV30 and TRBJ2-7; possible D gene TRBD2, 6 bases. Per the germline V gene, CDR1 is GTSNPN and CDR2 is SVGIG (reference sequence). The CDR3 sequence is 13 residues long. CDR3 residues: CAWSEGLLYGQYF. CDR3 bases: TGTGCCTGGAGTGAGGGACTTCTCTACGGGCAGTACTTC.

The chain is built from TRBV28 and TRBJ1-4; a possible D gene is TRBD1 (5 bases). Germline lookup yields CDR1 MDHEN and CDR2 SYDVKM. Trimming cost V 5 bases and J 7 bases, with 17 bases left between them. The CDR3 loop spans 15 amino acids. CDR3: CASSPPGPWREKLFF. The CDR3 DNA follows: TGTGCCAGCAGTCCCCCGGGACCGTGGCGTGAAAAACTGTTTTTT. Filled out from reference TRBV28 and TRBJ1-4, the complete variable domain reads DVKVTQSSRYLVKRTGEKVFLECVQDMDHENMFWYRQDPGLGLRLIYFSYDVKMKEKGDIPEGYSVSREKKERFSLILESASTNQTSMYLCASSPPGPWREKLFFGSGTQLSVL.

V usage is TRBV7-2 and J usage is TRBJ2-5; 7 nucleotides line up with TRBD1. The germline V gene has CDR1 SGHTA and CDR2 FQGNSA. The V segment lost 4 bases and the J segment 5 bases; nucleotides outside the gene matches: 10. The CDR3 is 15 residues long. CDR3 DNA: TGTGCCAGCAGCTCAGACAGGGCGGAAGGGGAGACCCAGTACTTC. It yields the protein CASSSDRAEGETQYF.

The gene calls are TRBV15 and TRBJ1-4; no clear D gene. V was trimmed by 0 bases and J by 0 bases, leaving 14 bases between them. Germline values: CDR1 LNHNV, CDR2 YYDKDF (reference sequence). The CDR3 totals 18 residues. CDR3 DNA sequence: TGTGCCACCAGCAGAGAAGGGCCCATTTTGGCAACTAATGAAAAACTGTTTTTT. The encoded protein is CATSREGPILATNEKLFF.